The next 28 T cell receptor beta chains were all read from a single sample in a study of T cells in Graves' hyperthyroidism and ophthalmopathy. RNA transcripts yielded amplified TCR beta CDR3 regions. TCR CDR3 underwent first-round RT-PCR with the HTBI primer set. MiXCR was run by TCRdb on the multiplex PCR reads, yielding one entry per CDR3 protein. The table has approximately 480,000 distinct CDR3 sequences, more than 20% seen once. The sequenced material came from blood. The receptor source for this set is a man aged 18 to 35 with Graves' hyperthyroidism.

Ten or more counts support this clonotype. The rearrangement links TRBV11-2 to TRBJ2-7, with 7 bases matching TRBD1. V gave up 3 bases and J gave up 3 bases; unmatched junction bases: 5. The germline gives CDR1 SGHAT, CDR2 FQNNGV. CDR3 length: 14 amino acids. The CDR3 DNA sequence: TGTGCCAGCAGCTTGGGGACAGAAGACTACGAGCAGTACTTC. Translated, it gives CASSLGTEDYEQYF. Full variable domain (rest looked up from reference TRBV11-2 and TRBJ2-7): EAGVAQSPRYKIIEKRQSVAFWCNPISGHATLYWYQQILGQGPKLLIQFQNNGVVDDSQLPKDRFSAERLKGVDSTLKIQPAKLEDSAVYLCASSLGTEDYEQYFGPGTRLTVT.

This clonotype was seen ten or more times. The chain links TRBV12-3 or TRBV12-4 to TRBJ2-2; no clear D gene. This CDR3 region has 17 residues. V lost 2 bases to trimming and J lost 2 bases, with 15 bases between them. CDR3 bases: TGTGCCAGCAGTTTAAAGAGTAGCCGATTAAACACCGGGGAGCTGTTTTTT. Protein: CASSLKSSRLNTGELFF.

The V and J genes are TRBV12-3 or TRBV12-4 and TRBJ1-2; D gene uncertain. Trimming left V 7 bases short and J 6 bases short, with 12 bases between. The CDR3 length is 12 residues. The CDR3 DNA reads TGTGCCAGCAAAGGAACTGCCCATGGCTACACCTTC. Its protein is CASKGTAHGYTF.

V is TRBV6-1 and J is TRBJ2-5, with 8 bases lining up with TRBD1. The CDR3 consists of 14 residues. Unmatched junction bases numbered 6, after V lost 6 bases and J lost 3 bases. The germline gives CDR1 MNHNS, CDR2 SASEGT. CDR3 DNA sequence: TGTGCCAGCAGGCTTCAGGGGGCAGAAGAGACCCAGTACTTC. Translation: CASRLQGAEETQYF.

The V and J genes are TRBV6-2 or TRBV6-3 and TRBJ2-4; D gene uncertain. Between the trimmed V and J ends, which lost 2 bases and 0 bases, there was a span of 8 bases. Germline V gene lookup returns CDR1 MNHEY and CDR2 SVGEGT. The CDR3 runs 15 residues. The CDR3 DNA reads as TGTGCCAGCAGTTACACCCGACTAGCCAAAAACATTCAGTACTTC. Translating gives CASSYTRLAKNIQYF.

This clonotype has more than one count but fewer than ten. The chain has TRBV12-3 or TRBV12-4 and TRBJ1-2, with D possibly TRBD1 on 5 matching bases. The length of the CDR3 is 15 residues. V was trimmed by 6 bases and J by 3 bases, leaving 17 bases between them. The CDR3: CASSLRVAGDYGYTF. CDR3 in DNA: TGTGCCAGCAGCCTCAGGGTAGCCGGTGACTATGGCTACACCTTC.

The rearrangement links TRBV30 to TRBJ2-3; 9 bases align to TRBD1. The germline V gene encodes CDR1 GTSNPN and CDR2 SVGIG (reference sequence). The CDR3 contains 12 residues. V was pared by 0 bases and J by 10 bases, with 2 bases of the junction left unmatched. CDR3 protein: CAWSVTGGAQYF. The CDR3 region has the DNA TGTGCCTGGAGTGTGACAGGGGGGGCGCAGTATTTT.

The sample holds many counts of this clonotype. This sequence joins TRBV7-9 and TRBJ1-2, with unresolved D. Germline V gene sequence: CDR1 SEHNR, CDR2 FQNEAQ (reference sequence). Trimming shortened V by 1 base and J by 5 bases, and 8 bases separated the two germline ends. This CDR3 region has 13 residues. CDR3 sequence (DNA): TGTGCCAGCAGCTTAGACGCCATTTATGGCTACACCTTC. Its translation: CASSLDAIYGYTF. The variable domain in full, with the rest retrieved from reference TRBV7-9 and TRBJ1-2, is DTGVSQNPRHKITKRGQNVTFRCDPISEHNRLYWYRQTLGQGPEFLTYFQNEAQLEKSRLLSDRFSAERPKGSFSTLEIQRTEQGDSAMYLCASSLDAIYGYTFGSGTRLTVV.

Ten or more counts support this clonotype. V usage is TRBV19 and J usage is TRBJ1-1; the D gene is possibly TRBD1 (5 bases). Per the germline V gene, CDR1 is LNHDA and CDR2 is SQIVND (reference sequence). The CDR3 is 16 amino acids. The V end was cut by 5 bases, the J end by 7 bases, with 23 bases between. Here the CDR3 DNA reads TGTGCCAGTAGTCCGACCCCACAGGTAGGCTCCGATGAAGCTTTCTTT. It encodes CASSPTPQVGSDEAFF.

This clonotype was detected many times. This sequence joins TRBV28 and TRBJ1-1; no firm D call. Germline V CDR1 and CDR2: MDHEN, SYDVKM. This CDR3 is 14 amino acids long. The ends were cut back, 3 bases at V and 10 bases at J, with 18 bases in the middle. The CDR3 DNA reads TGTGCCAGCAGTTTTCCCGGGCCCCAAGTAGGAGCTTTCTTT. This gives the protein CASSFPGPQVGAFF.

The sample holds many counts of this clonotype. The CDR3 DNA follows: TGTGCCAGCAGTTACTCGAAAGAGACAGGGGGTTACAATCAGCCCCAGCATTTT. Protein sequence: CASSYSKETGGYNQPQHF. The V gene is TRBV6-2 or TRBV6-3, the J gene TRBJ1-5; 9 bases fit TRBD1. J was trimmed by 3 bases and V by 0 bases; bases with no gene match: 9. Germline V gene data show CDR1 as MNHEY and CDR2 as SVGEGT. The CDR3 length is 18 residues.

This clonotype was found a few times. The V and J genes are TRBV10-3 and TRBJ2-2, with D perhaps matching TRBD1 (6 bases). The CDR3 contains 18 residues. Trimming removed 2 bases at V and 4 bases at J, with 20 bases between. CDR1 ENHRY and CDR2 SYGVKD come from the germline V gene. The CDR3 DNA sequence: TGTGCCATCAGTGAGCCCCAAGGTGGGGCAGGGGTCACCGGGGAGCTGTTTTTT. Residues: CAISEPQGGAGVTGELFF.

Points on this clonotype: Since the CDR3 does not end with the conserved phenylalanine or tryptophan, this likely comes from a read error. The chain links TRBV12-3 or TRBV12-4 to TRBJ1-2; D is undetermined. The length of the CDR3 is 12 residues. The chain's CDR3 is CASSFRRYGYTY. In nucleotides, the CDR3 is TGTGCCAGTAGTTTTAGACGCTATGGCTACACCTAC.

A few counts support this clonotype. The chain employs TRBV19 and TRBJ1-5; D gene unclear. Germline CDR1 is LNHDA and CDR2 is SQIVND (reference sequence). V gave up 3 bases and J gave up 3 bases, with 6 bases separating them. There are 13 residues in the CDR3. CDR3 coding DNA: TGTGCCAGTAGTATCTTGATCAATCAGCCCCAGCATTTT. As protein: CASSILINQPQHF.

This chain uses TRBV27 with TRBJ2-7, with D tentatively TRBD1 or TRBD2 (6 bases each). The CDR3 spans 15 residues. Germline V CDR1 and CDR2: MNHEY, SMNVEV (reference sequence). V lost 5 bases to trimming and J lost 2 bases, with 16 bases between them. This CDR3 is CASSPSGANPYEQYF. The CDR3 DNA reads TGTGCCAGCAGTCCTTCGGGGGCGAACCCCTACGAGCAGTACTTC.

With regard to this clonotype: A junction boundary mismatches the germline segment, possibly from a read error. The chain couples TRBV12-3 or TRBV12-4 to TRBJ2-5; D might be TRBD2 (6 bases). The CDR3 extends over 16 amino acids. The CDR3 here is CASSLPELAVQETQYF. The CDR3 DNA follows: TGTGCCAGCAGTTTACCCGAACTAGCTGTTCAAGAAACCCAGTACTTC.

This clonotype was seen at least ten times. The rearrangement links TRBV5-1 to TRBJ1-1; TRBD1 might be the D (5 bases). CDR3 length: 14 amino acids. Trimming removed 3 bases at V and 4 bases at J, with 13 bases between. Germline-derived CDR1 and CDR2 are SGHRS and YFSETQ. The CDR3 protein is CASSWDSGGTEAFF. CDR3 DNA sequence: TGCGCCAGCAGCTGGGACTCAGGAGGCACTGAAGCTTTCTTT.

V and J are TRBV29-1 and TRBJ2-2; D not certain. The CDR3 extends over 13 amino acids. Deletions cut 4 bases from V and 3 bases from J, with 9 bases between. The germline V gene has CDR1 SQVTM and CDR2 ANQGSEA. The chain's CDR3 is CSVGSGHTGELFF. CDR3 bases: TGCAGCGTTGGATCAGGTCACACCGGGGAGCTGTTTTTT.

The gene calls are TRBV4-1 and TRBJ2-7, with 16 nucleotides matching TRBD2. The V gene end was trimmed by 3 bases and the J gene end by 3 bases; junction bases not matched to a gene: 14. CDR3 size: 20 residues. CDR1 is MGHRA and CDR2 is YSYEKL in the germline V gene. The CDR3 DNA reads TGCGCCAGCAGCCAGCCGGGACTAGCGGGGGGGCCTCCTAACAGCTACGAGCAGTACTTC. Its translation is CASSQPGLAGGPPNSYEQYF.

This clonotype was observed at least ten times. The rearrangement joins TRBV27 to TRBJ1-5, with 7 positions matching TRBD1. V gave up 6 bases and J gave up 4 bases; unmatched junction bases: 3. The CDR3 consists of 13 residues. Per the germline V gene, CDR1 is MNHEY and CDR2 is SMNVEV (reference sequence). DNA of the CDR3: TGTGCCAGCAGCCCCAGGGGGAATCAGCCCCAGCATTTT. Translation gives CASSPRGNQPQHF.

This clonotype was picked up many times. J is TRBJ1-1 and V is TRBV29-1; D is uncertain. The CDR3 totals 12 residues. V was cut by 3 bases and J by 4 bases, with 9 bases left in between. CDR1 and CDR2 from the germline V gene are SQVTM and ANQGSEA. The CDR3 coding sequence is TGCAGCGTTGACAGAGGCGGCACTGAAGCTTTCTTT. Residues: CSVDRGGTEAFF.

This clonotype was observed at least ten times. The chain uses TRBV7-8 and TRBJ2-7; a weak D match, TRBD1 (5 bases). The CDR3 is 13 amino acids. V was trimmed by 4 bases and J by 6 bases, leaving 13 bases between them. Germline V gene data show CDR1 as SGHVS and CDR2 as FQNEAQ. The CDR3 reads CASSSLGHSEQYF. The CDR3, as DNA: TGTGCCAGCAGCTCCTTAGGACATAGCGAGCAGTACTTC.

Ten or more counts support this clonotype. The chain links TRBV28 to TRBJ2-7, with 7 bases matching TRBD1. V dropped 0 bases and J dropped 3; count of bases not matched to a gene: 5. This CDR3 region has 15 residues. In germline, CDR1 is MDHEN, CDR2 SYDVKM. CDR3 coding DNA: TGTGCCAGCAGTTTATGGGCAGGGGGTAACTACGAGCAGTACTTC. Translation gives CASSLWAGGNYEQYF.

The sample holds many counts of this clonotype. V usage is TRBV6-5 and J usage is TRBJ1-2; D perhaps matches TRBD1 (6 bases). V was trimmed by 2 bases and J by 5 bases, leaving 18 bases between them. This CDR3 region has 16 residues. CDR1 is MNHEY, CDR2 SVGAGI, per germline. This CDR3 reads CASSYDWRGAGYGYTF. The CDR3 nucleotides read TGTGCCAGCAGTTACGATTGGCGGGGGGCAGGGTATGGCTACACCTTC.

The chain is built from TRBV12-3 or TRBV12-4 and TRBJ1-1; maybe TRBD1 (6 bases). Trimming cost V 1 base and J 4 bases, with 13 bases left between them. This CDR3 is 15 amino acids long. The CDR3 loop reads CASSLGGGPSTEAFF. Here the CDR3 DNA reads TGTGCCAGCAGTTTAGGCGGGGGCCCCAGCACTGAAGCTTTCTTT.

Ten or more counts support this clonotype. The chain links TRBV19 to TRBJ2-7, with TRBD1 as a possible D gene (5 bases). Germline assignment: CDR1 LNHDA and CDR2 SQIVND (reference sequence). The V and J ends lost 5 bases and 3 bases respectively, with 11 bases between them. This CDR3 comprises 13 residues. In DNA, the CDR3 is TGTGCCAGTAGTCCCGGACATCACTACGAGCAGTACTTC. It encodes CASSPGHHYEQYF.

This clonotype was detected many times. This chain connects TRBV7-9 to TRBJ1-5; D call uncertain. The CDR3 is made up of 15 amino acids. Trimming took 6 bases from V and 2 from J, leaving 14 bases between them. Germline lookup yields CDR1 SEHNR and CDR2 FQNEAQ (reference sequence). CDR3 bases: TGTGCCAGCAGTTCAGGCGGGGTGGGCAATCAGCCCCAGCATTTT. It specifies CASSSGGVGNQPQHF.

The rearrangement links TRBV19 to TRBJ2-2; 7 bases agree with TRBD1. The germline CDR1 and CDR2 sequences are LNHDA and SQIVND (reference sequence). The J segment lost 1 base and the V segment lost 7 bases, leaving 15 bases of the junction unmatched. This CDR3 has 18 amino acids. CDR3 bases: TGTGCCAGTACCCGACCGGGACAGCGACCATTGAACACCGGGGAGCTGTTTTTT. This sequence encodes CASTRPGQRPLNTGELFF.